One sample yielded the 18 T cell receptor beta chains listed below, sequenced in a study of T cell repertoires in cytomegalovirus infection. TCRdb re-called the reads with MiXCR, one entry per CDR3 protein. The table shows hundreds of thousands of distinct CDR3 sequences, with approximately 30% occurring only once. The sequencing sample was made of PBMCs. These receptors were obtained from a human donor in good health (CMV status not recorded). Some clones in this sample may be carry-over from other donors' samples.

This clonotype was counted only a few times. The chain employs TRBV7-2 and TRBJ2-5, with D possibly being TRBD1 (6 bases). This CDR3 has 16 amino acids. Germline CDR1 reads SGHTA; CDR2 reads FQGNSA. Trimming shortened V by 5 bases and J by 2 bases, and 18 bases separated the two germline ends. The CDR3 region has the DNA TGTGCCAGCAGCGCCGGCCGACACAGGGTACAAGAGACCCAGTACTTC. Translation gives CASSAGRHRVQETQYF.

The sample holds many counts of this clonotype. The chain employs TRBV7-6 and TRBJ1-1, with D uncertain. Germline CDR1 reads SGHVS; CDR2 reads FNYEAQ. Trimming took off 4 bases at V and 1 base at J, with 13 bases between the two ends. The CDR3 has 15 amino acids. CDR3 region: CASSSNPLGNTEAFF. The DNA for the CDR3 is TGTGCCAGCAGCTCAAACCCCCTAGGGAACACTGAAGCTTTCTTT.

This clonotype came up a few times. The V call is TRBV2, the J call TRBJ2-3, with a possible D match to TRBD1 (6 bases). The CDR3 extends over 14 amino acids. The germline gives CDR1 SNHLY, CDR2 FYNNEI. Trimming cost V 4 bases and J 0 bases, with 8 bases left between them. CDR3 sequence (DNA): TGTGCCAGCAGTGCGGACAGTAGCACAGATACGCAGTATTTT. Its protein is CASSADSSTDTQYF.

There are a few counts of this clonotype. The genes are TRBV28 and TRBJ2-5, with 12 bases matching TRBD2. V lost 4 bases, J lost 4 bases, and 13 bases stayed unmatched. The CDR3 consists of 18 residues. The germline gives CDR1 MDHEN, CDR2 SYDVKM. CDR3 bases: TGTGCCAGCAGTTCCGCGACTAGCGGGGGCCCCCGCAGAGAGACCCAGTACTTC. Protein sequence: CASSSATSGGPRRETQYF.

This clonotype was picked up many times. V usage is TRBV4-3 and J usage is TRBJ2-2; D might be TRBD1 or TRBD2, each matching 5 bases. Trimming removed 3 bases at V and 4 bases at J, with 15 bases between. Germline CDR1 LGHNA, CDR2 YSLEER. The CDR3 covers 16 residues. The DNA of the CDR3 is TGCGCCAGCAGCCAGGACCGGGGACGTTCCACCGGGGAGCTGTTTTTT. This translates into CASSQDRGRSTGELFF.

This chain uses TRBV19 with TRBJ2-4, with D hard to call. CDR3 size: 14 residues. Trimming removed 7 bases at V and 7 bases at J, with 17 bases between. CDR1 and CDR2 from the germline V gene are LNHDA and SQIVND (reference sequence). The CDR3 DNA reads TGTGCCAGTAAGGAGAACTACTTAGGGAACATTCAGTACTTC. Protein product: CASKENYLGNIQYF.

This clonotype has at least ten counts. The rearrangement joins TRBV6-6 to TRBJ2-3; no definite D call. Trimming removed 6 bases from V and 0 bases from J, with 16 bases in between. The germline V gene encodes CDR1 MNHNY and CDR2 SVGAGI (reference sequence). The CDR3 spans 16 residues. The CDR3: CASRFVPHSSTDTQYF. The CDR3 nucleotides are TGTGCCAGCAGGTTCGTGCCCCACTCTAGCACAGATACGCAGTATTTT.

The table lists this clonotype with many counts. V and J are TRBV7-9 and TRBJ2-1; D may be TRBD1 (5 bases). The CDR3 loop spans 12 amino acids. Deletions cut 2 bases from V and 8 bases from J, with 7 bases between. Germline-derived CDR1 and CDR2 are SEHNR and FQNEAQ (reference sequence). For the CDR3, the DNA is TGTGCCAGCAGCTTACAGGGCTATGAGCAGTTCTTC. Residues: CASSLQGYEQFF. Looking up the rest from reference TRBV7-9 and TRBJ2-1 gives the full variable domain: DTGVSQNPRHKITKRGQNVTFRCDPISEHNRLYWYRQTLGQGPEFLTYFQNEAQLEKSRLLSDRFSAERPKGSFSTLEIQRTEQGDSAMYLCASSLQGYEQFFGPGTRLTVL.

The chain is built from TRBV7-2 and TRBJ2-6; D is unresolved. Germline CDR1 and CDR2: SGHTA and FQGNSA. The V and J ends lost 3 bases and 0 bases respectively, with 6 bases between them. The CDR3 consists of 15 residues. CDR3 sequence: CASSFHSSGANVLTF. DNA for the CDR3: TGTGCCAGCAGCTTTCACAGCTCTGGGGCCAACGTCCTGACTTTC.

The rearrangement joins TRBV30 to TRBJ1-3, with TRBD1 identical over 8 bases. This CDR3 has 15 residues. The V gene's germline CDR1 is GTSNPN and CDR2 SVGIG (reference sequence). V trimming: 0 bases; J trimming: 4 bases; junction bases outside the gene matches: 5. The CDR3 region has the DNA TGTGCCTGGAGTGTAAACAGGGGGTCCGGAAACACCATATATTTT. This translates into CAWSVNRGSGNTIYF.

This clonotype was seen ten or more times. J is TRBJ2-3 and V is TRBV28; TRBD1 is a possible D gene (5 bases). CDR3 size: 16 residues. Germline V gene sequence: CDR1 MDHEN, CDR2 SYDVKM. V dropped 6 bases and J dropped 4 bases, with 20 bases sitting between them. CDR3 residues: CASSPPLGPRADTQYF. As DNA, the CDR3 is TGTGCCAGCAGCCCCCCTCTGGGGCCCAGGGCAGATACGCAGTATTTT.

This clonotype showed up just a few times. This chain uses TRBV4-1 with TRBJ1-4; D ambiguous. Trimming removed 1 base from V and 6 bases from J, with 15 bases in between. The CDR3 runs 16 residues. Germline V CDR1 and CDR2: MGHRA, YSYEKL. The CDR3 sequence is CASSQGVDEGYEKLFF. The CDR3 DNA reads TGCGCCAGCAGCCAAGGTGTGGACGAGGGTTATGAAAAACTGTTTTTT.

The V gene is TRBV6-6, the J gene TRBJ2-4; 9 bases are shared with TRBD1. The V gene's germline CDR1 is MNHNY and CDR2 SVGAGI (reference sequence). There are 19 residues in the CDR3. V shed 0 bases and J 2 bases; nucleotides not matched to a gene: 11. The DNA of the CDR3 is TGTGCCAGCAGTTACTCGGTCGGGACAGGGCGTCAATCCAAAAACATTCAGTACTTC. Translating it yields CASSYSVGTGRQSKNIQYF.

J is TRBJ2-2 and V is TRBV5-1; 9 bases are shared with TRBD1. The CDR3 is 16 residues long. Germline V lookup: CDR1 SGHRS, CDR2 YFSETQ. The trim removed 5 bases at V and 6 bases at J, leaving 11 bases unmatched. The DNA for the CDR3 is TGCGCCAGCAGGCCAACAGGGGGCGCGGGCCCCGGGGAGCTGTTTTTT. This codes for CASRPTGGAGPGELFF.

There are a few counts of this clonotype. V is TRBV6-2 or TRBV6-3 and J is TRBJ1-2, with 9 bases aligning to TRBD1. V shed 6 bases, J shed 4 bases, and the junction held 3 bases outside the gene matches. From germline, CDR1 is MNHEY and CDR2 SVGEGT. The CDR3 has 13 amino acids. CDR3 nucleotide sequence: TGTGCCAGCAGAGGGACAGGGATCTATGGCTACACCTTC. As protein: CASRGTGIYGYTF.

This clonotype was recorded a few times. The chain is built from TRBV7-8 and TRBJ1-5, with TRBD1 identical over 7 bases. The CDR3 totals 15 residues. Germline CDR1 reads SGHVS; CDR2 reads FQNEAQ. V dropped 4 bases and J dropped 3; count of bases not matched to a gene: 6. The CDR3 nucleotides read TGTGCCAGCAGCTCCGACAGGGTACCCAATCAGCCCCAGCATTTT. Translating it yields CASSSDRVPNQPQHF.

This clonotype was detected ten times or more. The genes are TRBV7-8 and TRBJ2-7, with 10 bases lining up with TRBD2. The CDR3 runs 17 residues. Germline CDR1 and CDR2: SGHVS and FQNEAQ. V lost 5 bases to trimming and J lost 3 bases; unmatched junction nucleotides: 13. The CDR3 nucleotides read TGTGCCAGCAGCCCTAGGCCCGGTACTAGCGGGGACTACGAGCAGTACTTC. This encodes CASSPRPGTSGDYEQYF.

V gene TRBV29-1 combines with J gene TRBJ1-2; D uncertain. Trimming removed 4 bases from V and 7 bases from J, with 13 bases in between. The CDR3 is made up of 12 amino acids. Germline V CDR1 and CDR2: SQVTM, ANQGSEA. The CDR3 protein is CSVGAGVVGYTF. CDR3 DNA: TGCAGCGTTGGGGCCGGGGTAGTTGGCTACACCTTC.